Sequencing of this T cell receptor beta chain was carried out in a study of T cells in Graves' hyperthyroidism and ophthalmopathy. Germline V gene data show CDR1 as MDHEN and CDR2 as SYDVKM. Deletions cut 7 bases from V and 8 bases from J, with 11 bases between. CDR3 length: 11 amino acids. Amplified TCR beta CDR3 regions derived from RNA transcripts. Using the HTBI primer set, a first-round RT-PCR was run on the TCR CDR3. MiXCR, run by TCRdb on the multiplex PCR reads, gives a single entry per CDR3 protein. Counted here are around 600,000 distinct CDR3 sequences, approximately 15% occurring once; the ten biggest clones make up roughly an eighth. Points from the study as a whole: Researchers report that a 13 V-J model separated ophthalmopathy from stable hyperthyroidism. Blood also contained most expanded thyroid clonotypes above 0.001.

This clonotype was observed at least ten times. Its antigen is undetermined. Sequenced: blood. This TCR derives from a woman aged 45-59 years with Graves' ophthalmopathy. The rearrangement uses TRBV28 and TRBJ1-1; D is possibly TRBD1 (6 bases). Here the CDR3 DNA reads TGTGCCAGCAATAACAGGGAAGAAGCTTTCTTT. Its protein is CASNNREEAFF.